The next 6 T cell receptor beta chains were all read from a single sample in a study of blood T cells in healthy people across ages. For the second PCR, which ran for about 7 to 11 cycles, a sample-barcoded 5' primer and a J-beta primer mix were used. TCRdb independently ran MiXCR on the 5' RACE reads; one entry per CDR3 protein. Of a few hundred thousand distinct CDR3 sequences in the sample, approximately 52% were seen once. The sample taken for sequencing was blood. These receptors were taken from a man aged 55 to 69 in good health.

The CDR3 is CASRDLAGATDTQYF. CDR3 bases: TGTGCCAGCAGAGACCTAGCAGGGGCCACAGATACGCAGTATTTT. The chain combines TRBV7-9 with TRBJ2-3; TRBD1 is a possible D gene (6 bases). Trimming took off 6 bases at V and 2 bases at J, with 15 bases between the two ends. This CDR3 is built from 15 residues. Per germline, CDR1 SEHNR and CDR2 FQNEAQ (reference sequence).

V and J are TRBV15 and TRBJ2-3; D tentatively fits TRBD1 or TRBD2 (5 bases each). V lost 5 bases to trimming and J lost 2 bases, with 17 bases between them. The CDR3 covers 16 residues. The germline V gene encodes CDR1 LNHNV and CDR2 YYDKDF (reference sequence). The CDR3 nucleotides are TGTGCCACCAGCGCCGGGGCCAGCCTACCCACAGATACGCAGTATTTT. Protein: CATSAGASLPTDTQYF.

In its sample, this clonotype was seen once. The chain couples TRBV6-5 to TRBJ2-7; the match to TRBD1 covers 7 bases. This CDR3 is 15 amino acids long. Germline CDR1 reads MNHEY; CDR2 reads SVGAGI. V was pared by 5 bases and J by 4 bases, with 11 bases of the junction left unmatched. DNA of the CDR3: TGTGCCAGCAGTAAACGGGACAGAGGCAAGTACGAGCAGTACTTC. Translating gives CASSKRDRGKYEQYF.

The sample holds a few counts of this clonotype. The rearrangement uses TRBV20-1 and TRBJ2-5, with a weak D call TRBD2 (6 bases). CDR3 size: 13 residues. Trimming took off 5 bases at V and 11 bases at J, with 21 bases between the two ends. Germline CDR1 DFQATT, CDR2 SNEGSKA (reference sequence). CDR3: CSAAGTGVEEQYF. The CDR3, as DNA: TGCAGTGCTGCCGGGACGGGGGTTGAAGAGCAGTACTTC.

This chain links TRBV20-1 with TRBJ1-2; no reliable D call. CDR1 DFQATT and CDR2 SNEGSKA come from the germline V gene (reference sequence). Trimming removed 6 bases at V and 1 base at J, with 15 bases between. The CDR3 runs to 14 residues. The CDR3 loop is CSASQPKINYGYTF. CDR3 bases: TGCAGTGCCTCCCAGCCGAAGATTAACTATGGCTACACCTTC.

This sequence joins TRBV5-1 and TRBJ1-1; TRBD1 might be the D (5 bases). V lost 6 bases and J 1 base, leaving 7 bases between the germline ends. CDR1 is SGHRS and CDR2 is YFSETQ in the germline V gene. The CDR3 sequence is 12 residues long. This chain's CDR3 is CASNQGNTEAFF. CDR3 in DNA: TGCGCCAGCAATCAGGGGAACACTGAAGCTTTCTTT. The variable domain in full, with the rest retrieved from reference TRBV5-1 and TRBJ1-1, is KAGVTQTPRYLIKTRGQQVTLSCSPISGHRSVSWYQQTPGQGLQFLFEYFSETQRNKGNFPGRFSGRQFSNSRSEMNVSTLELGDSALYLCASNQGNTEAFFGQGTRLTVV.